This T cell receptor (beta chain) was recorded in a study of blood T cell repertoires in COVID-19. The wider study: Acute and convalescent COVID-19 samples came from the United States, Italy and Spain. The cDNA or gDNA used as material had been derived from T cells, B-cell-depleted T cells, or PBMCs.

As originally analysed: For nucleated cells, counts were estimated from reference gene primer amplification. Generated by immunoSEQ multiplex PCR, the TCRdb table keeps only in-frame clones and is missing some. Clone size and the V and J calls come from that table; the DNA yielded D and trimming. The sample lists around 150,000 clones; around four fifths were seen once. The source of this sequence is a man in his 60s who had recovered from COVID-19. The material sequenced was peripheral blood.

The CDR3 DNA follows: TGTGCCAGCAGCCTAAGAATGGCCGGGGAGCTGTTTTTT. It encodes CASSLRMAGELFF. The genes are TRBV9 and TRBJ2-2; D unresolved. The CDR3 has 13 residues. The V end was cut by 4 bases, the J end by 6 bases, with 10 bases between. The germline gives CDR1 SGDLS, CDR2 YYNGEE.